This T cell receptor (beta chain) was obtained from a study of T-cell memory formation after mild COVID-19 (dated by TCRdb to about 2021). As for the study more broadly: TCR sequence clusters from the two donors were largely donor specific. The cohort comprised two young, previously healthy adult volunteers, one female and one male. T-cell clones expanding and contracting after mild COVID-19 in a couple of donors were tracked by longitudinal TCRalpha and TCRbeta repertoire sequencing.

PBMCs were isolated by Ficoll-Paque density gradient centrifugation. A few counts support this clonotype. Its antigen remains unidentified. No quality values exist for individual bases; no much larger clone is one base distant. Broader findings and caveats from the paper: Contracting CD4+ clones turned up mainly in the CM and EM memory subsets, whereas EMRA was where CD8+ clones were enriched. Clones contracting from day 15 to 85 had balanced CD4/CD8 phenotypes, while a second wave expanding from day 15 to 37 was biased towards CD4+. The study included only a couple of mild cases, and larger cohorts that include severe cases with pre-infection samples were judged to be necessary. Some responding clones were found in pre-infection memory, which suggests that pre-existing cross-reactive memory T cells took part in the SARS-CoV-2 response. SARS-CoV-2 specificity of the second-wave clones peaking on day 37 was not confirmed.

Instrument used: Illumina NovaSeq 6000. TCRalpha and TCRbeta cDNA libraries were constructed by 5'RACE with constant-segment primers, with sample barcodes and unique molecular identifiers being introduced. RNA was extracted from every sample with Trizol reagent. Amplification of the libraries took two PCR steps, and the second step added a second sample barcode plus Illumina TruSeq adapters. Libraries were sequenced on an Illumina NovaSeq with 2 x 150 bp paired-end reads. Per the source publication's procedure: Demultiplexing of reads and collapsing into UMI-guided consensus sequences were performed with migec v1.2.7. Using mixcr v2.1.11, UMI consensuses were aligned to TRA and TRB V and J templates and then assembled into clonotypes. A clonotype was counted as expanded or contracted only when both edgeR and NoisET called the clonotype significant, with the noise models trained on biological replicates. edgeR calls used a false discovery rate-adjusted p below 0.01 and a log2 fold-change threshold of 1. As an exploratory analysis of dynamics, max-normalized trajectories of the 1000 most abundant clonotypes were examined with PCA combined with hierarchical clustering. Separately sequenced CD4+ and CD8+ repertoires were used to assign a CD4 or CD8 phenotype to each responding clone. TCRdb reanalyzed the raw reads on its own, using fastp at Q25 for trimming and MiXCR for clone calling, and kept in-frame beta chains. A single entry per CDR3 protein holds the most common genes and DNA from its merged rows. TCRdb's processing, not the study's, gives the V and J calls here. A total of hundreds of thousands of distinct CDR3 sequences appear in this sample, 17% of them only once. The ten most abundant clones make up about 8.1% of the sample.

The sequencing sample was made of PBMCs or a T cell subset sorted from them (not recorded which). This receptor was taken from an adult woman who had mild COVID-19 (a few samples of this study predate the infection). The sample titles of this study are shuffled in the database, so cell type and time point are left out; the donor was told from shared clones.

Read as DNA, the sequence is TGTGCCAGCAGTTTCGCGACCGGGAACACTGAAGCTTTCTTT. This yields the protein CASSFATGNTEAFF. This receptor chain uses TRBV12-3 or TRBV12-4 and TRBJ1-1; no D gene can be assigned with confidence. V is cut by 3 bases and J by 1 base, and the space between the germline ends is 9 bases. From cysteine to phenylalanine, the CDR3 is 14 amino acids long. Solely the CDR3 DNA is kept, with 42 bases framed from the first base.